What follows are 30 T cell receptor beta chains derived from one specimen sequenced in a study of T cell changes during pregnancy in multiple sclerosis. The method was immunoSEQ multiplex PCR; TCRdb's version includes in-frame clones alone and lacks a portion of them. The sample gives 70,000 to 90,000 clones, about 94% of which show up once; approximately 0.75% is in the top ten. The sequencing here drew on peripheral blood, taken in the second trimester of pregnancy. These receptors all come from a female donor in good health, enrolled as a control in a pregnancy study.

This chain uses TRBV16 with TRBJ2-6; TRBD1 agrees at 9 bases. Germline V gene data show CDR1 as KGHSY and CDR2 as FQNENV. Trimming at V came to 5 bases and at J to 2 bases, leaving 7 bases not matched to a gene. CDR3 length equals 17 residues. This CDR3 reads CASSEPTGGTGANVLTF. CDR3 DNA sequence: TGTGCCAGCAGCGAACCCACAGGGGGCACTGGGGCCAACGTCCTGACTTTC. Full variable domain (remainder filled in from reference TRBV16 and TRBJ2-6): GEEVAQTPKHLVRGEGQKAKLYCAPIKGHSYVFWYQQVLKNEFKFLISFQNENVFDETGMPKERFSAKCLPNSPCSLEIQATKLEDSAVYFCASSEPTGGTGANVLTFGAGSRLTVL.

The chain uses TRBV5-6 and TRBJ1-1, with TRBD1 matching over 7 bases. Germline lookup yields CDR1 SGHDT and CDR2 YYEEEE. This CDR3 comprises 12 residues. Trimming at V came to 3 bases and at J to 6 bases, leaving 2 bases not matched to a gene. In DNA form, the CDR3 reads TGTGCCAGCAGCTCGGGACAGTCTGAAGCTTTCTTT. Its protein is CASSSGQSEAFF.

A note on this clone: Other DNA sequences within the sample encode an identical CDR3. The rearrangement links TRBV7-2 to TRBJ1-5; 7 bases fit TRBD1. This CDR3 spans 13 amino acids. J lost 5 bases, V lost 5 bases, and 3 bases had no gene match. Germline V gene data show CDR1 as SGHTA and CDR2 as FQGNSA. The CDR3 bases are TGTGCCAGCAGCAGAACAGGGGATCAGCCCCAGCATTTT. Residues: CASSRTGDQPQHF.

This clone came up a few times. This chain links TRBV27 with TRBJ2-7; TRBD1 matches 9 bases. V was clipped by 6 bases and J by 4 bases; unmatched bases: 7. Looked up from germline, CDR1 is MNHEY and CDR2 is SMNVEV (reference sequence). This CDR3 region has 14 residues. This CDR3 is CASRPGQGLYEQYF. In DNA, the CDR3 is TGTGCCAGCAGGCCGGGACAGGGACTTTACGAGCAGTACTTC.

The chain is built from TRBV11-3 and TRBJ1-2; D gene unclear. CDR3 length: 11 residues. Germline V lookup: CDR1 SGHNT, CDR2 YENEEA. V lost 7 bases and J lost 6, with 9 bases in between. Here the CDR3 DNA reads TGTGCCAGCACCTCCGGGGATGGCTACACCTTC. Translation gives CASTSGDGYTF.

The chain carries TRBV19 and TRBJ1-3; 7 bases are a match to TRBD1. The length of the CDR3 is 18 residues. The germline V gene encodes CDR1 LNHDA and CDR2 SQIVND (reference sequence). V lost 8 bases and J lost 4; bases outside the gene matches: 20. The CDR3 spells CASGSTGFDFFGGNTIYF. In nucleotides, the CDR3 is TGTGCCAGTGGATCGACAGGGTTTGATTTTTTTGGCGGAAACACCATATATTTT.

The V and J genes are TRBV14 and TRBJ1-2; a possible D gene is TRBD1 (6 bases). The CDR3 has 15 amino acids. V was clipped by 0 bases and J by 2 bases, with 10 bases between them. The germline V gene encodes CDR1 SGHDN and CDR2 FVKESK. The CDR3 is CASSQDVTGNYGYTF. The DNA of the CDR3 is TGTGCCAGCAGCCAAGACGTAACAGGGAACTATGGCTACACCTTC.

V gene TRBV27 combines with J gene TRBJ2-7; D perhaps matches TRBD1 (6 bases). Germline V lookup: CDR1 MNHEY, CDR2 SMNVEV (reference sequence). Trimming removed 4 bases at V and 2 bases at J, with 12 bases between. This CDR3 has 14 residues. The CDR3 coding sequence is TGTGCCAGCAGTTCGCGGACAGCCCCCTACGAGCAGTACTTC. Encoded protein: CASSSRTAPYEQYF.

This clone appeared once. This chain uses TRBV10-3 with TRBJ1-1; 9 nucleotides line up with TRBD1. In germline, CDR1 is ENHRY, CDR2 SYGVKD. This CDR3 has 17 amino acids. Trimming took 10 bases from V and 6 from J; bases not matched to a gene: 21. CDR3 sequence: CATLGSRGGQGFPEAFF. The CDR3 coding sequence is TGTGCCACCCTGGGGTCGAGGGGGGGACAGGGTTTTCCTGAAGCTTTCTTT.

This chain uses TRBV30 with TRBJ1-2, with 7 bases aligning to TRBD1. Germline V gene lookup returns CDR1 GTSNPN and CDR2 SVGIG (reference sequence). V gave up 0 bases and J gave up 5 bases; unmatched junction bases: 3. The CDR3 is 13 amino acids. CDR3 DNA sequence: TGTGCCTGGAGTGTATCAGGGGGATATGGCTACACCTTC. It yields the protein CAWSVSGGYGYTF.

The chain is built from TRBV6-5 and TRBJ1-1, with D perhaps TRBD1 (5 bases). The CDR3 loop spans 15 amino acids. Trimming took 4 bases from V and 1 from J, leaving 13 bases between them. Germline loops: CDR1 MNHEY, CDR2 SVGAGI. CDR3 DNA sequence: TGTGCCAGCAGTTCTTGGACATCGAGGAACACTGAAGCTTTCTTT. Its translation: CASSSWTSRNTEAFF.

The CDR3 DNA reads as TGTGCCAGCAGCCCCACCGGCGGACAGTACAATCAGCCCCAGCATTTT. This sequence encodes CASSPTGGQYNQPQHF. The gene calls are TRBV7-2 and TRBJ1-5; D perhaps matches TRBD1 (6 bases). The germline V gene has CDR1 SGHTA and CDR2 FQGNSA. The CDR3 has 16 amino acids. V was cut by 5 bases and J by 3 bases, with 17 bases left in between. Supplemented by reference TRBV7-2 and TRBJ1-5, the full variable domain reads GAGVSQSPSNKVTEKGKDVELRCDPISGHTALYWYRQSLGQGLEFLIYFQGNSAPDKSGLPSDRFSAERTGGSVSTLTIQRTQQEDSAVYLCASSPTGGQYNQPQHFGDGTRLSIL.

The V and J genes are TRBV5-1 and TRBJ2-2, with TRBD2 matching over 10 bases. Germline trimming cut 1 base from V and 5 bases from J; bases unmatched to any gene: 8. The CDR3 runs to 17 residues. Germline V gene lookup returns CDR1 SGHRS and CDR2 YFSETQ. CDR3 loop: CASSLNSGGPGTGELFF. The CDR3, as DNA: TGCGCCAGCAGCTTGAATAGCGGGGGGCCGGGGACCGGGGAGCTGTTTTTT.

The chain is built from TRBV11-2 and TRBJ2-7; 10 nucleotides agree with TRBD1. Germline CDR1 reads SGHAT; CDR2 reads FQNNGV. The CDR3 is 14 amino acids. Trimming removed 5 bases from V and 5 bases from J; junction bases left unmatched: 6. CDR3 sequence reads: CASSVDRGRDEQYF. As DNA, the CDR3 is TGTGCCAGCAGCGTCGACAGGGGGCGAGACGAGCAGTACTTC.

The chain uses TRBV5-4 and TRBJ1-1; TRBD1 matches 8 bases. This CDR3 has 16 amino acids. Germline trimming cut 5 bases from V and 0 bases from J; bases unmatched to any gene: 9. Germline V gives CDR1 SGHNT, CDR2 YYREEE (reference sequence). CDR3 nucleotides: TGTGCCAGCAGGTCCGGGACAGGCATTATGAACACTGAAGCTTTCTTT. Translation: CASRSGTGIMNTEAFF.

The CDR3 DNA sequence: TGTGCCAGCAGTGGGGCCGAGGTAACCAAAAACATTCAGTACTTC. Amino acid sequence: CASSGAEVTKNIQYF. The chain recombines TRBV6-6 with TRBJ2-4, with a weak D call TRBD1 (5 bases). The V end lost 5 bases, the J end lost 2 bases, and 13 bases lay between the germline ends. CDR1 is MNHNY, CDR2 SVGAGI, per germline (reference sequence). The length of the CDR3 is 15 residues.

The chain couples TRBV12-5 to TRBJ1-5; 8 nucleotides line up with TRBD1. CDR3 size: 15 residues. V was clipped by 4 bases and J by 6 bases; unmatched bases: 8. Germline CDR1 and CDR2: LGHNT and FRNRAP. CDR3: CASGSLQGAAQPQHF. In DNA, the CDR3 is TGTGCTAGTGGTTCCCTTCAGGGGGCCGCTCAGCCCCAGCATTTT.

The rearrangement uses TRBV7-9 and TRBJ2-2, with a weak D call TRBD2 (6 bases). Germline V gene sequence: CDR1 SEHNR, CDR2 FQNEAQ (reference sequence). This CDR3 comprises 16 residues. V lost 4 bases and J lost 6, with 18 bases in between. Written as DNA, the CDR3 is TGTGCCAGCAGCTGGATACCCGGGGGTAGGGCCGGGGAGCTGTTTTTT. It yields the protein CASSWIPGGRAGELFF.

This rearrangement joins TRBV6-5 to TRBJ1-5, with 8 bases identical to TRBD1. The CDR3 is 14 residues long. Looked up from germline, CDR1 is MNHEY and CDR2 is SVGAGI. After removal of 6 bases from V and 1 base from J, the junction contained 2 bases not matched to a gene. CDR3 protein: CASSRTGSNQPQHF. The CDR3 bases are TGTGCCAGCAGCCGGACAGGGAGCAATCAGCCCCAGCATTTT.

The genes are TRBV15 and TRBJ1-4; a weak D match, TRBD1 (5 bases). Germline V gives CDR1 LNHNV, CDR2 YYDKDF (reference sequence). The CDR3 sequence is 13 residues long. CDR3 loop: CATAAGPNEKLFF. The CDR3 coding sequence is TGTGCTACCGCCGCAGGGCCTAATGAAAAACTGTTTTTT.

The CDR3 sequence: CASSHNTWGQGPQETAPLHF. The CDR3 bases are TGCGCCAGCAGCCACAACACATGGGGACAGGGACCACAAGAAACAGCACCCCTCCACTTT. The chain carries TRBV4-3 and TRBJ1-6; 9 bases are shared with TRBD1. Germline values: CDR1 LGHNA, CDR2 YSLEER. This CDR3 is built from 20 residues. With V trimmed by 3 bases and J by 11 bases, 23 bases remained unmatched.

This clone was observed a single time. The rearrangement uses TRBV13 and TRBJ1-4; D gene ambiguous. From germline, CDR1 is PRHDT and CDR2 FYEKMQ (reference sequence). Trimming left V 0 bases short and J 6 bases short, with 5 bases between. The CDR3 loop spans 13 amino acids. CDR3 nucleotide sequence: TGTGCCAGCAGCTTAGGGAGGGATGAAAAACTGTTTTTT. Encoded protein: CASSLGRDEKLFF.

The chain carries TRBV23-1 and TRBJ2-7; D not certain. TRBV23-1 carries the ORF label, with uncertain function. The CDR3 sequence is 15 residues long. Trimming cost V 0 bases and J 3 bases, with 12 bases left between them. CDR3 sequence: CASSQSSPLCYEQYF. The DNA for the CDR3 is TGCGCCAGCAGTCAATCGAGCCCCCTTTGCTACGAGCAGTACTTC.

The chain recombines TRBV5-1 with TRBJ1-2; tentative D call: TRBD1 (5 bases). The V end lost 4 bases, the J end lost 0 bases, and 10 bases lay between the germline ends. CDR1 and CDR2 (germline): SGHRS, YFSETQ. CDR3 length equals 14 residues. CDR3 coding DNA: TGCGCCAGCAGCACGGGGACTCCTAACTATGGCTACACCTTC. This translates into CASSTGTPNYGYTF.

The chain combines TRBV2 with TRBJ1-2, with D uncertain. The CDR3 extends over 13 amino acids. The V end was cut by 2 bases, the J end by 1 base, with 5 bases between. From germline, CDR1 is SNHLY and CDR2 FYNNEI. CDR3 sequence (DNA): TGTGCCAGCAGTGAACCAGATAACTATGGCTACACCTTC. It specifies CASSEPDNYGYTF.

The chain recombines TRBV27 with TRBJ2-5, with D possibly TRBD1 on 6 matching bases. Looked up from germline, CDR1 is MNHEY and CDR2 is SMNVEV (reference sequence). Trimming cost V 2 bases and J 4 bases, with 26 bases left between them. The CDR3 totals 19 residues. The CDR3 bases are TGTGCCAGCAGTTTAGCCCTCCTAGGGGGTGTTCCTTCGATAGAGACCCAGTACTTC. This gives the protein CASSLALLGGVPSIETQYF.

CDR3 coding DNA: TGTGCCAGCAGCTTAGACCTAGGGGAAACCTACGAGCAGTACTTC. Its protein product is CASSLDLGETYEQYF. V and J are TRBV11-2 and TRBJ2-7; a weak D match, TRBD1 (5 bases). V shed 0 bases and J shed 2 bases, with 11 bases lying between them. Germline V gene sequence: CDR1 SGHAT, CDR2 FQNNGV. This CDR3 has 15 residues.

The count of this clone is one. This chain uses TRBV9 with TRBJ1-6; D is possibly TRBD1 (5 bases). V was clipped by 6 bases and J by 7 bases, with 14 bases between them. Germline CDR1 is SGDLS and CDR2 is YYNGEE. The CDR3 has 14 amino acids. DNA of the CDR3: TGTGCCAGCAAGCGGGGGGTGGAGAATTCACCCCTCCACTTT. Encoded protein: CASKRGVENSPLHF.

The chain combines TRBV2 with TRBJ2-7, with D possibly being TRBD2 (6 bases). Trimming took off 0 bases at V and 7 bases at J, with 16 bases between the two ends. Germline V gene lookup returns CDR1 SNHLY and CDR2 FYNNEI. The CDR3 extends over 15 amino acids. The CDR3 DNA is TGTGCCAGCAGTGAAGCGGGCTTGCGGGGTGGTGAGCAGTACTTC. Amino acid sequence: CASSEAGLRGGEQYF.

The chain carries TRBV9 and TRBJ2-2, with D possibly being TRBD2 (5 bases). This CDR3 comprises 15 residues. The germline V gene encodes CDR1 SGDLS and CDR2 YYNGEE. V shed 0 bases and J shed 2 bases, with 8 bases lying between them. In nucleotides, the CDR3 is TGTGCCAGCAGCGTAGACGGACTCAACACCGGGGAGCTGTTTTTT. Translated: CASSVDGLNTGELFF.